This T cell receptor (beta chain) emerged from a study of blood T cell repertoires in COVID-19. Study-wide context: Specimens from acute and convalescent COVID-19 originated in the United States, Italy and Spain. PBMCs, B-cell-depleted T cells, or T cells were the source of the cDNA or gDNA that made up the material.

Original handling: Reference gene primer amplification gave nucleated cell count estimates. The assay was immunoSEQ multiplex PCR, and TCRdb's table has in-frame clones only and misses some. V, J and clone size are those of that table, while D and trimming were read from the DNA. The table records fewer than 60,000 clones, around 86% of them present only once. Trimming removed 7 bases from V and 1 base from J; junction bases left unmatched: 6. The CDR3 consists of 13 residues. Germline CDR1 is SQVTM and CDR2 is ANQGSEA. The sequenced sample consisted of peripheral blood. The TCR comes from a human donor in a cohort sampled during active COVID-19. J is TRBJ1-1 and V is TRBV29-1, with 7 bases aligning to TRBD1. The CDR3 coding sequence is TGCAGCGCTGCGACAGGGACGAACACTGAAGCTTTCTTT. Translating it yields CSAATGTNTEAFF.